This T cell receptor (beta chain) was profiled in a study of regulatory T cells in long-lasting Graves disease. Investigators prepared the TCR beta libraries by applying iRepertoire HTBI primers and Arm-PCR of CDR3 regions. As originally analysed: Identification across samples found some 60 TRBV and some 15 TRBJ segments. From the multiplex PCR reads, TCRdb called clonotypes with MiXCR, one entry per CDR3 protein. The V and J calls and clone size come from TCRdb's table, not from the authors' own analysis. The sample has fewer than 600,000 distinct CDR3 sequences; around a fifth are singletons. Germline CDR1 SNHLY, CDR2 FYNNEI. V was cut by 8 bases and J by 3 bases, with 20 bases left in between. The CDR3 extends over 16 amino acids. Time point defined: persistent/refractory GD, antithyroid drugs over 5 years with positive TRAb. Isolated PBMC RNA provided the starting material for the TCR library.

V usage is TRBV2 and J usage is TRBJ1-5; tentatively, D is TRBD1 (6 bases). The sequencing used peripheral blood mononuclear cells (PBMCs), collected when the disease was refractory, from a patient treated with antithyroid drugs. This sequence originates from a female donor with Graves disease. In nucleotides, the CDR3 is TGTGCCAGCTCACCCCCCGACGGACAGTTCAATCAGCCCCAGCATTTT. This translates into CASSPPDGQFNQPQHF.